What follows are 14 T cell receptor beta chains derived from one specimen sequenced in a study of cytomegalovirus exposure and HLA in healthy donors. With 60 Vbeta and 13 Jbeta primers, the PCR was carried out. Only in-frame clones appear in the TCRdb table, and some are missing; sequencing was by immunoSEQ multiplex PCR. The table records about 200,000 clones, about 80% of them present only once. The sequenced material came from PBMCs. The origin of the receptors is a man in his forties or fifties in good health and CMV-seropositive.

The count of this clone is one. The chain links TRBV25-1 to TRBJ2-3; 7 positions agree with TRBD1. The V gene's germline CDR1 is MGHDK and CDR2 SYGVNS. The V and J ends lost 3 bases and 4 bases, in that order; junction bases with no gene match: 10. This CDR3 comprises 16 residues. The CDR3 coding sequence is TGTGCCAGCAGTGACCTGGGACAGTACGTGGCAGATACGCAGTATTTT. This translates into CASSDLGQYVADTQYF. Filled out from reference TRBV25-1 and TRBJ2-3, the complete variable domain reads EADIYQTPRYLVIGTGKKITLECSQTMGHDKMYWYQQDPGMELHLIHYSYGVNSTEKGDLSSESTVSRIRTEHFPLTLESARPSHTSQYLCASSDLGQYVADTQYFGPGTRLTVL.

V and J are TRBV5-5 and TRBJ2-2; D remains ambiguous. V dropped 5 bases and J dropped 4 bases, with 12 bases sitting between them. The CDR3 is 14 amino acids. CDR1 and CDR2 from the germline V gene are SGHKS and YYEKEE (reference sequence). CDR3 amino acids: CASRRASGTGELFF. The CDR3 coding sequence is TGTGCCAGCAGGCGCGCCTCGGGCACCGGGGAGCTGTTTTTT.

This clone has just a few counts. This chain connects TRBV7-9 to TRBJ1-4; D is ambiguous. This CDR3 has 15 residues. Trimming took off 5 bases at V and 5 bases at J, with 15 bases between the two ends. Germline V gene data show CDR1 as SEHNR and CDR2 as FQNEAQ (reference sequence). DNA of the CDR3: TGTGCCAGCAGCGACCTGCGCAGACTAAATGAAAAACTGTTTTTT. The encoded protein is CASSDLRRLNEKLFF.

V usage is TRBV25-1 and J usage is TRBJ2-7, with 7 bases matching TRBD1. This CDR3 spans 13 amino acids. Looked up from germline, CDR1 is MGHDK and CDR2 is SYGVNS. V lost 4 bases to trimming and J lost 3 bases; unmatched junction nucleotides: 3. CDR3 loop: CASSATGNYEQYF. The CDR3 DNA sequence: TGTGCCAGCAGTGCGACAGGGAACTACGAGCAGTACTTC.

The chain employs TRBV4-1 and TRBJ1-2, with TRBD1 as a possible D gene (6 bases). V dropped 1 base and J dropped 3 bases, with 9 bases sitting between them. Germline values: CDR1 MGHRA, CDR2 YSYEKL. The CDR3 totals 14 residues. CDR3 region: CASSQGSGDYGYTF. DNA of the CDR3: TGCGCCAGCAGCCAAGGCTCAGGGGACTATGGCTACACCTTC.

This chain uses TRBV7-8 with TRBJ2-1; 14 bases align to TRBD2. V was clipped by 3 bases and J by 6 bases; unmatched bases: 1. Germline CDR1 reads SGHVS; CDR2 reads FQNEAQ. This CDR3 contains 15 residues. The CDR3 DNA reads TGTGCCAGCAGCTTGGGACTAGCGGGAGTCAATGAGCAGTTCTTC. Its protein product is CASSLGLAGVNEQFF.

This chain uses TRBV7-9 with TRBJ2-3; TRBD2 matches at 15 bases. The V gene end was trimmed by 5 bases and the J gene end by 2 bases; junction bases not matched to a gene: 8. The CDR3 is 18 residues long. Germline loops: CDR1 SEHNR, CDR2 FQNEAQ (reference sequence). DNA of the CDR3: TGTGCCAGCAGCCAACCCGGGACTAGCGGGAGGCCCACAGATACGCAGTATTTT. Translated, it gives CASSQPGTSGRPTDTQYF.

The CDR3 bases are TGTGCCAGCAGCGTAGTATCTCTCGGAGGCACAGATACGCAGTATTTT. This gives the protein CASSVVSLGGTDTQYF. V gene TRBV9 combines with J gene TRBJ2-3; D not certain. Germline lookup yields CDR1 SGDLS and CDR2 YYNGEE. The CDR3 is 16 residues long. V was cut by 0 bases and J by 1 base, with 12 bases left in between.

J is TRBJ2-7 and V is TRBV6-6, with D perhaps matching TRBD1 (5 bases). Germline loops: CDR1 MNHNY, CDR2 SVGAGI (reference sequence). CDR3 size: 16 residues. Trimming removed 2 bases at V and 2 bases at J, with 16 bases between. The CDR3 sequence: CASSYRGQEPPYEQYF. DNA of the CDR3: TGTGCCAGCAGTTACCGCGGACAAGAGCCACCCTACGAGCAGTACTTC.

CDR3 nucleotide sequence: TGTGCCAGTAGTATCGACAAAAGCTCCTACAATGAGCAGTTCTTC. It yields the protein CASSIDKSSYNEQFF. The V gene is TRBV19, the J gene TRBJ2-1; D gene unclear. The V gene's germline CDR1 is LNHDA and CDR2 SQIVND (reference sequence). This CDR3 comprises 15 residues. V was shortened by 3 bases and J by 0 bases, with 9 bases between the two germline ends. The variable domain in full, completed from reference TRBV19 and TRBJ2-1, reads DGGITQSPKYLFRKEGQNVTLSCEQNLNHDAMYWYRQDPGQGLRLIYYSQIVNDFQKGDIAEGYSVSREKKESFPLTVTSAQKNPTAFYLCASSIDKSSYNEQFFGPGTRLTVL.

This clone was detected a few times. V is TRBV6-1 and J is TRBJ2-7; D might be TRBD1 (5 bases). V gave up 2 bases and J gave up 6 bases, with 8 bases separating them. The CDR3 has 12 residues. Germline loops: CDR1 MNHNS, CDR2 SASEGT. CDR3 protein: CASSELGAEQYV. Written as DNA, the CDR3 is TGTGCCAGCAGTGAACTTGGGGCCGAGCAGTACGTC.

This clone was recorded a few times. This chain joins TRBV18 and TRBJ1-1; D ambiguous. This CDR3 spans 16 amino acids. Trimming took 5 bases from V and 1 from J, leaving 17 bases between them. Germline V gives CDR1 KGHSH, CDR2 LQKENI. CDR3 nucleotides: TGTGCCAGCTCAACAACGTCGGACGAGGGGAACACTGAAGCTTTCTTT. Translation gives CASSTTSDEGNTEAFF.

The chain recombines TRBV6-6 with TRBJ2-7; D call uncertain. Trimming left V 6 bases short and J 7 bases short, with 16 bases between. Germline values: CDR1 MNHNY, CDR2 SVGAGI (reference sequence). This CDR3 region has 13 residues. The chain's CDR3 is CASSLRGAREQYV. The DNA for the CDR3 is TGTGCCAGCAGCCTCCGTGGAGCAAGGGAGCAGTACGTC.

The gene calls are TRBV29-1 and TRBJ2-1, with 16 positions matching TRBD2. The germline CDR1 and CDR2 sequences are SQVTM and ANQGSEA. The CDR3 totals 19 residues. The V gene end was trimmed by 0 bases and the J gene end by 7 bases; junction bases not matched to a gene: 12. The CDR3 DNA follows: TGCAGCGTTGAAGATCGGGTCGAGGGACTAGCGGGAGGGGGGAATGAGCAGTTCTTC. Its translation is CSVEDRVEGLAGGGNEQFF.